This TCR beta chain was observed in a study of regulatory T cells in long-lasting Graves disease. Study details: Those Graves' patients who were newly diagnosed had been on antithyroid drugs under 3 months.

Arm-PCR of CDR3 regions and iRepertoire HTBI primers were the basis on which TCR beta libraries were built. TCRdb re-derived calls from the multiplex PCR reads in MiXCR, one entry per CDR3 protein. The sample lists approximately 460,000 distinct CDR3 sequences; about 16% were seen once. The V and J ends lost 5 bases and 2 bases, in that order; junction bases with no gene match: 13. In germline, CDR1 is DFQATT, CDR2 SNEGSKA (reference sequence). This CDR3 is built from 16 residues. As for time point: newly diagnosed GD, antithyroid drugs for less than 3 months. Extracted PBMC RNA gave rise to the TCR library. In each case, Graves' disease was diagnosed per American Thyroid Association guidelines. The sample holds many counts of this clonotype. This sample was also put to use in a study of T cells in Graves' hyperthyroidism and ophthalmopathy. That work states: The primer set for the first-round RT-PCR of the TCR CDR3 was HTBI. Most thyroid clonotypes that were expanded above 0.001 also turned up in blood.

This receptor was identified in a woman in her 30s with Graves disease. The chain joins TRBV20-1 to TRBJ2-7, with 9 nucleotides matching TRBD2. The source material was peripheral blood mononuclear cells (PBMCs), sampled at new diagnosis, from a patient treated with antithyroid drugs. The CDR3: CSAPRGGVAGAYEQYF. The CDR3 coding sequence is TGCAGTGCTCCGAGGGGGGGAGTAGCGGGGGCCTACGAGCAGTACTTC.